This TCR beta chain was recovered during a study of chemoradiotherapy in HPV16-positive cancers. Study at large: Candidate HPV-specific T-cell clones and common TCR motifs came from functional assays in two HPV16-positive patients.

Sequencing used immunoSEQ multiplex PCR; TCRdb keeps in-frame clones, though not all of them. Of some 8,300 clones listed, roughly four fifths are singletons. This clone occurred a few times. The CDR3 totals 16 residues. J gave up 4 bases and V 2 bases, and 5 bases lay outside the gene matches. Germline lookup yields CDR1 SGHNT and CDR2 YYREEE (reference sequence). This rearrangement joins TRBV5-4 to TRBJ2-2; the match to TRBD2 covers 10 bases. The source material was tumor tissue, sampled from a patient who underwent chemoradiotherapy. The sequence derives from a human donor with HPV-associated anogenital cancer. The CDR3 sequence is CASSFASGSGTGELFF. The DNA of the CDR3 is TGTGCCAGCAGCTTTGCTAGCGGGAGTGGCACCGGGGAGCTGTTTTTT.